These 2 T cell receptor beta chains share one sample of origin, sequenced in a study of OX40 agonist ivuxolimab in advanced cancers. The method was immunoSEQ multiplex PCR; TCRdb's version includes in-frame clones alone and lacks a portion of them. Found here are around 35,000 clones, more than 75% of them singletons; the top ten hold roughly 19%. Sequenced material: CD4+ or CD8+ T cells sorted from blood, taken in a trial of the OX40 agonist ivuxolimab. Receptors were obtained from an adult with an advanced solid tumor such as melanoma, head and neck, liver or kidney cancer.

This chain uses TRBV27 with TRBJ2-3; TRBD1 or TRBD2 may be the D gene (6 bases each). Per germline, CDR1 MNHEY and CDR2 SMNVEV (reference sequence). V lost 6 bases, J lost 1 base, and 23 bases lay in between. This CDR3 contains 18 residues. The CDR3 is CASSSNPEGQPRTDTQYF. In nucleotides, the CDR3 is TGTGCCAGCAGCTCCAATCCGGAGGGACAACCCCGCACAGATACGCAGTATTTT.

This chain uses TRBV6-1 with TRBJ1-2; D remains unclear. Germline V lookup: CDR1 MNHNS, CDR2 SASEGT. The CDR3 is 14 residues long. The V gene lost 1 base and the J gene lost 6 bases, with 12 bases spanning the gap. The CDR3 DNA reads TGTGCCAGCAGTGAAGGAGCGAGGGCGCATGGCTACACCTTC. Encoded protein: CASSEGARAHGYTF.